This TCR beta chain was profiled in a study of cytomegalovirus exposure and HLA in healthy donors. Study outcomes and limitations: The majority of CMV-associated TCR beta chains were reported as apparently HLA-restricted in a later analysis. A missense variant in DCLRE1C was later tied to TCR beta V- and J-gene trimming. Several V segments, TRBV6-2 and TRBV6-3 among them, could not be told apart and were dropped.

The ends were cut back, 2 bases at V and 6 bases at J, with 16 bases in the middle. Per germline, CDR1 MNHNY and CDR2 SVGAGI (reference sequence). The CDR3 has 15 amino acids. Researchers ran the PCR with 60 Vbeta and 13 Jbeta primers. TCRdb keeps only in-frame clones here, not all; method: immunoSEQ multiplex PCR. Among about 180,000 clones listed, around 70% were seen once. Of note for this clone: As yet, its antigen is unknown.

Material for sequencing was PBMCs. The TCR originated in a male donor in good health and CMV-seronegative. The V and J genes are TRBV6-6 and TRBJ1-2; TRBD1 is a possible D gene (6 bases). CDR3 residues: CASSYPDQGLNGYTF. CDR3 nucleotides: TGTGCCAGCAGTTACCCAGACCAGGGGCTAAATGGCTACACCTTC.